Each of the 32 T cell receptor beta chains below was sequenced from the same sample in a study of T cell changes during pregnancy in multiple sclerosis. Produced via immunoSEQ multiplex PCR; TCRdb's table is partial and in-frame only. The sample shows 55,000 to 85,000 clones, approximately 90% of them seen only once. Sequences were derived from peripheral blood, sampled in the third trimester of pregnancy. Source of these receptors: a female donor with multiple sclerosis, enrolled in a pregnancy study.

The V and J genes are TRBV4-2 and TRBJ2-3; 10 positions agree with TRBD2. The V gene end was trimmed by 0 bases and the J gene end by 1 base; junction bases not matched to a gene: 1. Germline CDR1 and CDR2: LGHNA and YNFKEQ. The CDR3 length is 16 residues. This chain's CDR3 is CASSQEAGGGTDTQYF. For the CDR3, the DNA is TGTGCCAGCAGCCAAGAAGCGGGGGGGGGCACAGATACGCAGTATTTT.

This chain joins TRBV27 and TRBJ2-7; TRBD2 is a possible D gene (6 bases). The V end was cut by 10 bases, the J end by 5 bases, with 24 bases between. The CDR3 runs 15 residues. Germline loops: CDR1 MNHEY, CDR2 SMNVEV (reference sequence). CDR3 loop: CANPTWDFWQDEQYF. The CDR3 coding sequence is TGTGCCAACCCGACGTGGGACTTCTGGCAGGACGAGCAGTACTTC.

This clone was picked up a small number of times. This sequence joins TRBV7-6 and TRBJ2-1, with TRBD2 matching over 8 bases. The J segment lost 3 bases and the V segment lost 3 bases, leaving 4 bases of the junction unmatched. The CDR3 loop spans 15 amino acids. From germline, CDR1 is SGHVS and CDR2 FNYEAQ. CDR3 coding DNA: TGTGCCAGCAGCTTTAGCGGGACATTCTACAATGAGCAGTTCTTC. Protein sequence: CASSFSGTFYNEQFF. The entire variable domain, with the rest obtained from reference TRBV7-6 and TRBJ2-1, is as follows: GAGVSQSPRYKVTKRGQDVALRCDPISGHVSLYWYRQALGQGPEFLTYFNYEAQQDKSGLPNDRFSAERPEGSISTLTIQRTEQRDSAMYRCASSFSGTFYNEQFFGPGTRLTVL.

The V call is TRBV11-3, the J call TRBJ2-5; TRBD2 matches 7 bases. V gave up 4 bases and J gave up 4 bases; unmatched junction bases: 3. The CDR3 is made up of 13 amino acids. The germline V gene has CDR1 SGHNT and CDR2 YENEEA. The CDR3: CASSSLAGETQYF. CDR3 DNA: TGTGCCAGCAGCTCCTTAGCGGGAGAGACCCAGTACTTC.

This chain joins TRBV29-1 and TRBJ2-3; a possible D gene is TRBD2 (7 bases). CDR3 length equals 14 residues. V was pared by 7 bases and J by 0 bases, with 14 bases between. Germline V CDR1 and CDR2: SQVTM, ANQGSEA. The CDR3, as DNA: TGCAGCGGGGGGCGGGGGCCGAGCACAGATACGCAGTATTTT. Amino acid sequence: CSGGRGPSTDTQYF.

The rearrangement links TRBV11-2 to TRBJ1-1; D call uncertain. CDR3 length: 16 residues. Per germline, CDR1 SGHAT and CDR2 FQNNGV. Trimming took off 2 bases at V and 5 bases at J, with 18 bases between the two ends. CDR3 region: CASSLTYGSGRTEAFF. CDR3 nucleotide sequence: TGTGCCAGCAGCTTAACATACGGCAGCGGGCGGACTGAAGCTTTCTTT.

The J gene is TRBJ1-1, the V gene TRBV29-1, with D uncertain. The ends were cut back, 4 bases at V and 8 bases at J, with 11 bases in the middle. The CDR3 consists of 11 residues. Germline loops: CDR1 SQVTM, CDR2 ANQGSEA. This CDR3 reads CSVVYEIEAFF. The CDR3 coding sequence is TGCAGCGTTGTATATGAGATAGAAGCTTTCTTT.

The CDR3 is CASSLDRAGNTIYF. In DNA form, the CDR3 reads TGCGCCAGCAGCTTGGACAGGGCTGGAAACACCATATATTTT. The chain is built from TRBV5-1 and TRBJ1-3, with TRBD1 as a possible D gene (6 bases). Trimming took off 0 bases at V and 2 bases at J, with 6 bases between the two ends. The germline V gene has CDR1 SGHRS and CDR2 YFSETQ. The CDR3 totals 14 residues.

The V gene is TRBV9, the J gene TRBJ2-1; 11 positions match TRBD1. V lost 7 bases and J lost 6; bases outside the gene matches: 9. CDR1 and CDR2 from the germline V gene are SGDLS and YYNGEE. The CDR3 length is 15 residues. The CDR3, as DNA: TGTGCCAGCTCCCGGACAGGGGGCAGGGTCAATGAGCAGTTCTTC. Translating it yields CASSRTGGRVNEQFF.

The chain combines TRBV10-3 with TRBJ1-1, with 7 nucleotides matching TRBD1. This CDR3 has 12 residues. The J segment lost 2 bases and the V segment lost 10 bases, leaving 4 bases of the junction unmatched. Germline CDR1 is ENHRY and CDR2 is SYGVKD. This CDR3 reads CATRTGNTEAFF. In DNA form, the CDR3 reads TGTGCCACTAGGACAGGCAACACTGAAGCTTTCTTT.

This sequence joins TRBV27 and TRBJ1-1, with 7 nucleotides matching TRBD1. This CDR3 contains 13 residues. Germline trimming cut 3 bases from V and 7 bases from J; bases unmatched to any gene: 5. CDR1 is MNHEY, CDR2 SMNVEV, per germline (reference sequence). Here the CDR3 DNA reads TGTGCCAGCAGTTTGGGCAGGGGGAATGAAGCTTTCTTT. Translating it yields CASSLGRGNEAFF.

The chain has TRBV19 and TRBJ2-5; possible D gene TRBD2, 7 bases. The CDR3 length is 17 residues. V dropped 3 bases and J dropped 1 base, with 18 bases sitting between them. CDR1 is LNHDA and CDR2 is SQIVND in the germline V gene (reference sequence). In nucleotides, the CDR3 is TGTGCCAGTAGTATCATAGGCCGGGGGGCCCTCCAAGAGACCCAGTACTTC. Protein sequence: CASSIIGRGALQETQYF.

V usage is TRBV19 and J usage is TRBJ2-1; D not resolved. This CDR3 comprises 16 residues. V lost 0 bases and J lost 2, with 11 bases in between. Germline V lookup: CDR1 LNHDA, CDR2 SQIVND (reference sequence). This chain's CDR3 is CASSIDDGTAYNEQFF. The CDR3, as DNA: TGTGCCAGTAGTATAGACGACGGAACAGCCTACAATGAGCAGTTCTTC. Combining the CDR3 with reference TRBV19 and TRBJ2-1 gives the whole variable domain DGGITQSPKYLFRKEGQNVTLSCEQNLNHDAMYWYRQDPGQGLRLIYYSQIVNDFQKGDIAEGYSVSREKKESFPLTVTSAQKNPTAFYLCASSIDDGTAYNEQFFGPGTRLTVL.

The chain joins TRBV5-1 to TRBJ2-7, with 7 positions matching TRBD2. This CDR3 region has 14 residues. Trimming cost V 0 bases and J 7 bases; bases outside gene matches: 7. The germline V gene encodes CDR1 SGHRS and CDR2 YFSETQ. The CDR3 DNA follows: TGCGCCAGCAGCTTGGAAGGGAGGGTGAGTGAGCAGTACTTC. Translating it yields CASSLEGRVSEQYF.

CDR3 residues: CASSDARGSTEAFF. Written as DNA, the CDR3 is TGTGCCAGCTCTGATGCTCGGGGATCGACTGAAGCTTTCTTT. The gene calls are TRBV18 and TRBJ1-1; D not resolved. With 6 bases removed from V and 5 bases from J, the gap between germline ends came to 16 bases. Germline values: CDR1 KGHSH, CDR2 LQKENI. The CDR3 spans 14 residues.

CDR3 amino acids: CAWTAVTYTDTQYF. Written as DNA, the CDR3 is TGTGCCTGGACCGCGGTGACTTACACAGATACGCAGTATTTT. J is TRBJ2-3 and V is TRBV30, with D unresolved. The V gene's germline CDR1 is GTSNPN and CDR2 SVGIG (reference sequence). V was clipped by 4 bases and J by 2 bases, with 13 bases between them. The CDR3 spans 14 residues.

The gene calls are TRBV7-2 and TRBJ1-2, with D perhaps TRBD1 (6 bases). The CDR3 totals 15 residues. V was trimmed by 2 bases and J by 0 bases, leaving 10 bases between them. Germline CDR1 and CDR2: SGHTA and FQGNSA. The DNA of the CDR3 is TGTGCCAGCAGCTTAATGGACAGCCCTAACTATGGCTACACCTTC. Translation: CASSLMDSPNYGYTF.

The rearrangement links TRBV14 to TRBJ2-6; possibly TRBD1 for D (6 bases). The V gene's germline CDR1 is SGHDN and CDR2 FVKESK. The CDR3 totals 15 residues. V shed 4 bases and J shed 4 bases, with 11 bases lying between them. The CDR3 DNA reads TGTGCCAGCAGCCGTTGGGGGCTAGGGGCCAACGTCCTGACTTTC. Its protein is CASSRWGLGANVLTF.

The chain combines TRBV30 with TRBJ1-6; maybe TRBD1 (5 bases). The CDR3 totals 13 residues. Trimming removed 4 bases from V and 10 bases from J, with 14 bases in between. Germline assignment: CDR1 GTSNPN and CDR2 SVGIG (reference sequence). The CDR3 DNA is TGTGCCTGGACCACGACAGAAAACTCACCCCTCCACTTT. Translating gives CAWTTTENSPLHF.

J is TRBJ2-1 and V is TRBV27; 11 nucleotides agree with TRBD2. Unmatched junction bases numbered 3, after V lost 2 bases and J lost 3 bases. There are 16 residues in the CDR3. Germline CDR1 MNHEY, CDR2 SMNVEV (reference sequence). CDR3 loop: CASSLEGLAVYNEQFF. The DNA of the CDR3 is TGTGCCAGCAGTTTAGAGGGACTAGCGGTCTACAATGAGCAGTTCTTC.

The rearrangement links TRBV7-3 to TRBJ2-2, with D possibly TRBD1 on 5 matching bases. The CDR3 totals 14 residues. Germline values: CDR1 SGHTA, CDR2 FQGTGA. Trimming pared 6 bases from V and 0 bases from J, leaving 8 bases between. CDR3 in amino acids: CASSRTSNTGELFF. CDR3 DNA sequence: TGTGCCAGCAGTCGGACATCGAACACCGGGGAGCTGTTTTTT.

The genes are TRBV6-1 and TRBJ2-7; 15 bases are shared with TRBD2. The CDR3 runs to 17 residues. Trimming at V came to 1 base and at J to 7 bases, leaving 8 bases not matched to a gene. Germline V CDR1 and CDR2: MNHNS, SASEGT. The CDR3 coding sequence is TGTGCCAGCAGTGAAGGTCCGGGACTAGCGGGGGGAAGTGAGCAGTACTTC. Translating it yields CASSEGPGLAGGSEQYF.

This chain connects TRBV7-9 to TRBJ2-7; D unclear. The germline V gene has CDR1 SEHNR and CDR2 FQNEAQ (reference sequence). V lost 1 base, J lost 1 base, and 11 bases lay in between. The CDR3 is 15 amino acids. The CDR3 DNA sequence: TGTGCCAGCAGCTTAGTGTCCTCCGTTTCCTACGAGCAGTACTTC. This codes for CASSLVSSVSYEQYF.

For the CDR3, the DNA is TGTGCCTGGAGTCCCCGACAGGGAATAGATCAGCCCCAGCATTTT. Amino acid sequence: CAWSPRQGIDQPQHF. This sequence joins TRBV30 and TRBJ1-5, with 7 nucleotides matching TRBD1. Per the germline V gene, CDR1 is GTSNPN and CDR2 is SVGIG (reference sequence). This CDR3 has 15 amino acids. Trimming took 2 bases from V and 5 from J; bases not matched to a gene: 9.

The chain is built from TRBV27 and TRBJ1-2; no clear D. V was shortened by 1 base and J by 4 bases, with 7 bases between the two germline ends. The CDR3 length is 13 residues. The germline gives CDR1 MNHEY, CDR2 SMNVEV (reference sequence). The CDR3: CASSLLAGYGYTF. The CDR3 DNA reads as TGTGCCAGCAGTTTATTGGCAGGCTATGGCTACACCTTC.

This chain connects TRBV29-1 to TRBJ2-5; 7 bases match TRBD2. Germline CDR1 reads SQVTM; CDR2 reads ANQGSEA. J lost 5 bases, V lost 6 bases, and 3 bases had no gene match. The CDR3 sequence is 11 residues long. CDR3 in DNA: TGCAGCGTGGGGGGAGGGGAGACCCAGTACTTC. This translates into CSVGGGETQYF.

The chain joins TRBV30 to TRBJ2-7; tentatively, D is TRBD1 (6 bases). Trimming left V 0 bases short and J 12 bases short, with 18 bases between. Germline V gene lookup returns CDR1 GTSNPN and CDR2 SVGIG (reference sequence). This CDR3 has 13 residues. In nucleotides, the CDR3 is TGTGCCTGGAGTGTGACGGGACACGACCGTAGGTACTTC. Translating gives CAWSVTGHDRRYF.

The chain joins TRBV7-8 to TRBJ1-2, with 11 bases identical to TRBD1. The CDR3 runs to 17 residues. V was clipped by 4 bases and J by 5 bases; unmatched bases: 12. Per germline, CDR1 SGHVS and CDR2 FQNEAQ. DNA of the CDR3: TGTGCCAGCAGCTCGCGGGGACAGGGGGGTTCGGGGTATGGCTACACCTTC. Translating it yields CASSSRGQGGSGYGYTF.

The chain uses TRBV6-1 and TRBJ1-1; D gene ambiguous. V lost 6 bases and J lost 1, with 12 bases in between. In germline, CDR1 is MNHNS, CDR2 SASEGT. The CDR3 has 14 residues. The CDR3: CASSREVGNTEAFF. The CDR3 DNA is TGTGCCAGCAGCCGAGAAGTCGGGAACACTGAAGCTTTCTTT.

The chain couples TRBV19 to TRBJ1-1; D possibly corresponds to TRBD1 (6 bases). V lost 1 base to trimming and J lost 1 base, with 10 bases between them. The CDR3 has 15 residues. The V gene's germline CDR1 is LNHDA and CDR2 SQIVND (reference sequence). The CDR3 sequence is CASSIGTGRNTEAFF. CDR3 in DNA: TGTGCCAGTAGTATAGGTACAGGGAGGAACACTGAAGCTTTCTTT.

The V call is TRBV21-1, the J call TRBJ1-2. TRBV21-1 is a recognized pseudogene. There are 17 residues in the CDR3. CDR3 protein: CASSKKKGFIRRVGYTF. The CDR3 nucleotides are TGTGCCAGCAGCAAAAAAAAGGGTTTTATTCGGAGGGTTGGCTACACCTTC.

The chain links TRBV18 to TRBJ1-2, with TRBD1 identical over 7 bases. Germline V gene sequence: CDR1 KGHSH, CDR2 LQKENI. The CDR3 consists of 14 residues. V was pared by 2 bases and J by 3 bases, with 3 bases of the junction left unmatched. Written as DNA, the CDR3 is TGTGCCAGCTCACCAGGGGACAGCTACTATGGCTACACCTTC. Protein: CASSPGDSYYGYTF.